A single sample is the source of the 17 T cell receptor beta chains below, sequenced in a study of T cell responses to AZD1222 COVID-19 vaccine. TCRdb's copy holds only in-frame clones and misses some; the assay was immunoSEQ multiplex PCR. The sample yields approximately 150,000 clones, 91% seen once. Sequencing was performed on peripheral blood, taken 28 days after the second dose of the MenACWY control vaccine. Receptor source: an adult who received the MenACWY meningococcal vaccine as a control.

This clone was detected only a few times. The rearrangement links TRBV19 to TRBJ2-1; D is perhaps TRBD1 (6 bases). Germline CDR1 is LNHDA and CDR2 is SQIVND (reference sequence). The CDR3 is 13 amino acids. Trimming stripped 9 bases from V and 2 bases from J, with 11 bases between. The CDR3 loop reads CASTQGPYNEQFF. In nucleotides, the CDR3 is TGTGCCAGCACTCAGGGGCCCTACAATGAGCAGTTCTTC. Looking up the rest from reference TRBV19 and TRBJ2-1 gives the full variable domain: DGGITQSPKYLFRKEGQNVTLSCEQNLNHDAMYWYRQDPGQGLRLIYYSQIVNDFQKGDIAEGYSVSREKKESFPLTVTSAQKNPTAFYLCASTQGPYNEQFFGPGTRLTVL.

J is TRBJ2-3 and V is TRBV7-9, with 7 nucleotides matching TRBD2. This CDR3 contains 12 residues. Trimming removed 4 bases from V and 8 bases from J; junction bases left unmatched: 3. Germline CDR1 SEHNR, CDR2 FQNEAQ (reference sequence). This CDR3 is CASSSGGGTQYF. In DNA form, the CDR3 reads TGTGCCAGCAGCTCGGGGGGTGGTACGCAGTATTTT.

V usage is TRBV4-3 and J usage is TRBJ1-3, with 9 bases fitting TRBD1. The CDR3 sequence is 13 residues long. With 5 bases clipped from V and 7 bases from J, the junction kept 3 bases outside the gene matches. CDR1 and CDR2 (germline): LGHNA, YSLEER. CDR3: CASSGQGWNTIYF. CDR3 bases: TGCGCCAGCAGCGGACAGGGGTGGAACACCATATATTTT.

Only one count was recorded for this clone. The chain couples TRBV29-1 to TRBJ1-2; 7 nucleotides align to TRBD1. CDR3 length: 13 amino acids. Germline V gene sequence: CDR1 SQVTM, CDR2 ANQGSEA. V gave up 4 bases and J gave up 4 bases; unmatched junction bases: 6. This chain's CDR3 is CSVATGVIYGYTF. CDR3 coding DNA: TGCAGCGTTGCTACAGGGGTCATCTATGGCTACACCTTC.

This clone was seen a single time. The J gene is TRBJ2-1, the V gene TRBV29-1; a possible D gene is TRBD2 (6 bases). V was shortened by 3 bases and J by 4 bases, with 16 bases between the two germline ends. CDR1 is SQVTM and CDR2 is ANQGSEA in the germline V gene. The CDR3 runs to 15 residues. The CDR3 nucleotides read TGCAGCGTTGATCCCTACGGGGGAGGATACAATGAGCAGTTCTTC. This sequence encodes CSVDPYGGGYNEQFF.

The rearrangement links TRBV7-2 to TRBJ1-5, with 10 bases lining up with TRBD1. Germline assignment: CDR1 SGHTA and CDR2 FQGNSA. The CDR3 is 16 residues long. The J segment lost 4 bases and the V segment lost 5 bases, leaving 8 bases of the junction unmatched. CDR3 amino acids: CASSTQGTGENQPQHF. As DNA, the CDR3 is TGTGCCAGCAGCACCCAAGGGACAGGGGAGAATCAGCCCCAGCATTTT.

This clone was recorded a few times. The gene calls are TRBV28 and TRBJ2-5; 7 bases line up with TRBD2. Trimming removed 3 bases from V and 2 bases from J; junction bases left unmatched: 9. There are 16 residues in the CDR3. Per the germline V gene, CDR1 is MDHEN and CDR2 is SYDVKM. CDR3 sequence: CASSFLGEGPQETQYF. CDR3 sequence (DNA): TGTGCCAGCAGTTTCCTAGGGGAGGGTCCACAAGAGACCCAGTACTTC.

The chain is built from TRBV9 and TRBJ2-7; 8 bases are shared with TRBD2. From germline, CDR1 is SGDLS and CDR2 YYNGEE. J gave up 11 bases and V 6 bases, and 10 bases lay outside the gene matches. The CDR3 runs to 12 residues. CDR3 nucleotide sequence: TGTGCCAGCAACCCCCTCGGGGGGGCTAAGTACTTC. This gives the protein CASNPLGGAKYF.

The table lists this clone with a few counts. The rearrangement joins TRBV7-5 to TRBJ2-1; the table's D gene call, TRBD2, was not cross checked with the DNA. TRBV7-5 is noted as a pseudogene. The CDR3 is 16 residues long. The CDR3 protein is CARSTRTLNSYNEQFF. CDR3 in DNA: TGTGCCAGAAGCACTAGGACCCTGAACTCCTACAATGAGCAGTTCTTC.

The chain employs TRBV29-1 and TRBJ2-2, with D tentatively TRBD1 (5 bases). This CDR3 region has 13 residues. Germline loops: CDR1 SQVTM, CDR2 ANQGSEA. Trimming removed 5 bases from V and 1 base from J, with 8 bases in between. CDR3 protein: CSVPQGNTGELFF. The CDR3 DNA follows: TGCAGCGTTCCCCAGGGGAACACCGGGGAGCTGTTTTTT.

The V gene is TRBV6-5, the J gene TRBJ2-3, with 7 bases lining up with TRBD2. Trimming took 11 bases from V and 1 from J; bases not matched to a gene: 3. There are 12 residues in the CDR3. CDR1 MNHEY and CDR2 SVGAGI come from the germline V gene. The CDR3 reads CAVTSGTDTQYF. The CDR3 bases are TGTGCCGTCACTAGCGGCACAGATACGCAGTATTTT.

The V and J genes are TRBV6-1 and TRBJ1-5; 9 bases are shared with TRBD1. CDR1 and CDR2 (germline): MNHNS, SASEGT. V lost 8 bases, J lost 1 base, and 6 bases stayed unmatched. CDR3 size: 15 residues. The CDR3 sequence is CASGTGFRSNQPQHF. The CDR3 DNA is TGTGCCAGCGGGACAGGGTTCCGAAGCAATCAGCCCCAGCATTTT.

The chain links TRBV6-2 or TRBV6-3 to TRBJ2-3, with D possibly being TRBD2 (5 bases). This CDR3 is built from 18 residues. Trimming cost V 5 bases and J 8 bases, with 29 bases left between them. Germline CDR1 MNHEY, CDR2 SVGEGT. CDR3 in amino acids: CASSPQRRTTVGLGTQYF. CDR3 coding DNA: TGTGCCAGCAGTCCCCAAAGGAGGACGACGGTCGGGTTGGGTACGCAGTATTTT.

The chain joins TRBV5-1 to TRBJ1-5; unclear D gene. Germline V gene data show CDR1 as SGHRS and CDR2 as YFSETQ. CDR3 length: 13 residues. V was pared by 4 bases and J by 4 bases, with 9 bases between. CDR3 sequence: CASSPDVNQPQHF. The CDR3 nucleotides read TGCGCCAGCAGCCCGGACGTAAATCAGCCCCAGCATTTT.

This chain uses TRBV6-5 with TRBJ2-5, with 7 bases identical to TRBD1. This CDR3 contains 13 residues. The ends lost 7 bases at V and 1 base at J; junction bases unmatched: 3. The germline V gene encodes CDR1 MNHEY and CDR2 SVGAGI. This chain's CDR3 is CASTRDSQETQYF. The CDR3 coding sequence is TGTGCCAGCACTCGGGACAGCCAAGAGACCCAGTACTTC.

The chain employs TRBV19 and TRBJ1-2, with 9 positions matching TRBD1. J gave up 8 bases and V 5 bases, and 6 bases lay outside the gene matches. The CDR3 has 13 residues. Germline CDR1 reads LNHDA; CDR2 reads SQIVND (reference sequence). For the CDR3, the DNA is TGTGCCAGTAGTTTCCGGGACAGGGAAGGCTACACCTTC. Amino acid sequence: CASSFRDREGYTF.

The V call is TRBV13, the J call TRBJ1-1, with 7 bases fitting TRBD1. Germline values: CDR1 PRHDT, CDR2 FYEKMQ (reference sequence). The CDR3 has 15 residues. V was pared by 4 bases and J by 1 base, with 6 bases of the junction left unmatched. CDR3 region: CASSSPRGQNTEAFF. CDR3 nucleotide sequence: TGTGCCAGCAGCTCTCCTAGGGGGCAGAACACTGAAGCTTTCTTT. The full variable domain, rest sourced from reference TRBV13 and TRBJ1-1, is AAGVIQSPRHLIKEKRETATLKCYPIPRHDTVYWYQQGPGQDPQFLISFYEKMQSDKGSIPDRFSAQQFSDYHSELNMSSLELGDSALYFCASSSPRGQNTEAFFGQGTRLTVV.